The rows below give T cell receptor beta chains drawn from one sample of a study of blood T cell repertoires in COVID-19. Sequenced by immunoSEQ multiplex PCR; TCRdb stores in-frame clones only, minus some. This table has approximately 230,000 clones, almost 85% appearing once. Input material: PBMCs or T cells enriched from blood (not recorded which). Receptors originate from a man aged 35 to 55 who had recovered from COVID-19. Each CDR3 is given with its conserved first and last residue. The D gene is left open where the match is weak. Not every row has a clone size; where given, it reads once, few, many or a size class.

v_gene	j_gene	abundance	d_gene	CDR3aa	CDR3nt
TRBV4-3	TRBJ1-5	NA	NA	CASSQEARSQPQHF	TGCGCCAGCAGCCAAGAAGCGCGGTCTCAGCCCCAGCATTTT
TRBV5-6	TRBJ1-1	NA	NA	CASSYGPKNTEAFF	TGTGCCAGCAGCTATGGGCCAAAAAACACTGAAGCTTTCTTT
TRBV14	TRBJ1-1	many	NA	CASSPYDSEAFF	TGTGCCAGCAGCCCTTACGACTCTGAAGCTTTCTTT
TRBV5-4	TRBJ2-5	once	TRBD1	CASSFPGGLATQYF	TGTGCCAGCAGCTTCCCAGGGGGATTGGCGACCCAGTACTTC
TRBV5-5	TRBJ1-2	NA	TRBD1	CASSFRDRGYTF	TGTGCCAGCAGCTTCCGGGACAGAGGCTACACCTTC
TRBV15	TRBJ1-2	NA	NA	CATSREKGRGQGLGGYTF	TGTGCCACCAGCAGAGAGAAAGGCCGGGGACAAGGTCTTGGTGGCTACACCTTC
TRBV19	TRBJ2-6	NA	NA	CASSSLQVSGANVLTF	TGTGCCAGTAGCTCCCTACAGGTCTCTGGGGCCAACGTCCTGACTTTC
TRBV11-2	TRBJ1-1	NA	NA	CASSLIRGMNTEAFF	TGTGCCAGCAGCTTAATTAGAGGTATGAACACTGAAGCTTTCTTT
TRBV3-1/TRBV3-2	TRBJ2-1	few	TRBD2	CASSSPGTNAYNEQFF	TGTGCCAGCAGCTCCCCCGGGACTAACGCCTACAATGAGCAGTTCTTC
TRBV14	TRBJ2-7	NA	TRBD1	CASSQVPGQGAFYEQYF	TGTGCCAGCAGCCAAGTTCCGGGACAGGGGGCGTTTTACGAGCAGTACTTC
TRBV5-1	TRBJ2-7	NA	NA	CASSLEPTGTTYEQYF	TGCGCCAGCAGCTTAGAGCCTACAGGGACCACCTACGAGCAGTACTTC
TRBV18	TRBJ1-1	NA	NA	CASSPLGGTEAFF	TGTGCCAGCTCACCATTAGGGGGCACTGAAGCTTTCTTT
TRBV2	TRBJ2-1	NA	TRBD2	CASSATGLPNGQFF	TGTGCCAGCAGTGCTACGGGACTACCTAATGGGCAGTTCTTC
TRBV18	TRBJ1-4	NA	TRBD1	CASSPAGGEKLFF	TGTGCCAGCTCACCGGCAGGGGGTGAAAAACTGTTTTTT
TRBV5-1	TRBJ1-1	once	NA	CASSPEEATSTEAFF	TGCGCCAGCAGCCCTGAGGAGGCGACTAGCACTGAAGCTTTCTTT
TRBV7-2	TRBJ2-3	once	NA	CASSLNSGDTQYF	TGTGCCAGCAGCTTAAACAGCGGAGATACGCAGTATTTT
TRBV2	TRBJ2-5	once	TRBD2	CASSGLAGSGGQETQYF	TGTGCCAGCTCGGGACTAGCGGGATCTGGGGGCCAAGAGACCCAGTACTTC
TRBV28	TRBJ2-7	NA	NA	CASSWGGPPYEQYF	TGTGCCAGCAGCTGGGGGGGCCCTCCCTACGAGCAGTACTTC
TRBV14	TRBJ1-1	once	NA	CASSPLTEAFF	TGTGCCAGCAGCCCCCTCACTGAAGCTTTCTTT
TRBV9	TRBJ2-1	NA	NA	CASSVTSGAFYNEQFF	TGTGCCAGCAGCGTGACCTCAGGGGCCTTCTACAATGAGCAGTTCTTC
TRBV5-1	TRBJ2-3	NA	TRBD1	CASSSRTGGTDTQYF	TGCGCCAGCAGCTCCCGGACAGGGGGCACAGATACGCAGTATTTT
TRBV5-1	TRBJ2-1	NA	NA	CASSLAAGFYEQFF	TGCGCCAGCAGCTTGGCCGCAGGGTTCTATGAGCAGTTCTTC
TRBV5-6	TRBJ1-5	NA	NA	CASSYSRGQPQHF	TGTGCCAGCAGCTACTCCAGGGGTCAGCCCCAGCATTTT
TRBV6-1	TRBJ1-4	NA	NA	CASSEGGLGEKLFF	TGTGCCAGCAGTGAAGGCGGTTTAGGAGAAAAACTGTTTTTT
TRBV2	TRBJ1-5	NA	NA	CASSEEVTGGPQHF	TGTGCCAGCAGTGAAGAGGTCACCGGGGGGCCCCAGCATTTT
TRBV27	TRBJ1-5	NA	NA	CASSSHNQPQHF	TGTGCCAGCAGTTCACACAATCAGCCCCAGCATTTT
TRBV6-5	TRBJ1-5	once	NA	CASKRGGPNQPQHF	TGTGCCAGCAAACGGGGTGGGCCGAATCAGCCCCAGCATTTT
TRBV5-1	TRBJ2-1	few	TRBD2	CASSQAGGGYNEQFF	TGCGCCAGCAGCCAGGCTGGGGGAGGGTACAATGAGCAGTTCTTC
TRBV12-2	TRBJ1-5	few	NA	CASRTSPGYLRDQPQHF	TGTGCAAGTCGCACTAGCCCAGGGTATTTGCGCGATCAGCCCCAGCATTTT
TRBV19	TRBJ2-7	NA	TRBD1	CASSTGTGNSYEQYF	TGTGCCAGTAGTACCGGGACAGGGAATAGCTACGAGCAGTACTTC
TRBV11-2	TRBJ1-1	NA	TRBD1	CASVRDRNTEAFF	TGTGCCAGCGTCCGGGACAGGAACACTGAAGCTTTCTTT
TRBV2	TRBJ1-5	once	NA	CASKGGTLSNQPQHF	TGTGCCAGCAAGGGGGGGACACTGAGCAATCAGCCCCAGCATTTT
TRBV7-9	TRBJ2-3	NA	NA	CASSFSGSDTQYF	TGTGCCAGCAGCTTCTCGGGATCAGATACGCAGTATTTT
TRBV5-1	TRBJ1-3	NA	NA	CASSLGTTTGNTIYF	TGCGCCAGCAGCTTGGGAACTACCACTGGAAACACCATATATTTT
TRBV18	TRBJ1-2	NA	TRBD1	CASSSTGQNYGYTF	TGTGCCAGCTCATCCACGGGACAGAACTATGGCTACACCTTC
TRBV6-5	TRBJ2-7	NA	NA	CASTKGLAYEQYF	TGTGCCAGCACCAAGGGACTGGCCTACGAGCAGTACTTC
TRBV10-3	TRBJ1-5	NA	TRBD1	CAVGDQGQGGQPQHF	TGTGCCGTTGGGGATCAGGGACAGGGAGGACAGCCCCAGCATTTT
TRBV27	TRBJ2-3	NA	NA	CASSLGGPQYF	TGTGCCAGCAGTTTAGGGGGCCCGCAGTATTTT
TRBV14	TRBJ1-1	NA	NA	CASSQSLATEAFF	TGTGCCAGCAGCCAATCTCTCGCGACTGAAGCTTTCTTT
TRBV6-2/TRBV6-3	TRBJ1-2	NA	NA	CASSPRGNYGYTF	TGTGCCAGCAGCCCCAGGGGCAACTATGGCTACACCTTC
TRBV7-9	TRBJ1-2	few	TRBD1	CASSSSGTGVGYTF	TGTGCCAGCAGCTCATCCGGGACAGGGGTCGGCTACACCTTC
TRBV5-5	TRBJ2-5	NA	NA	CASSLSLQETQYF	TGTGCCAGCAGCTTGAGCCTGCAAGAGACCCAGTACTTC
TRBV6-2/TRBV6-3	TRBJ2-3	NA	TRBD2	CASSYSIGTSGISTDTQYF	TGTGCCAGCAGTTACTCGATCGGGACTAGCGGGATTAGCACAGATACGCAGTATTTT
TRBV11-2	TRBJ1-5	NA	NA	CASSLDRFPGQPQHF	TGTGCCAGCAGCTTAGATCGGTTCCCGGGGCAGCCCCAGCATTTT
TRBV2	TRBJ2-7	NA	TRBD2	CARGAGDEQYF	TGTGCCAGAGGGGCGGGAGACGAGCAGTACTTC
TRBV7-2	TRBJ1-1	NA	NA	CASSLQTANTEAFF	TGTGCCAGCAGCTTACAGACAGCGAACACTGAAGCTTTCTTT
TRBV30	TRBJ2-1	NA	TRBD2	CAWSGSGMSFF	TGTGCCTGGAGTGGAAGCGGGATGTCGTTCTTC